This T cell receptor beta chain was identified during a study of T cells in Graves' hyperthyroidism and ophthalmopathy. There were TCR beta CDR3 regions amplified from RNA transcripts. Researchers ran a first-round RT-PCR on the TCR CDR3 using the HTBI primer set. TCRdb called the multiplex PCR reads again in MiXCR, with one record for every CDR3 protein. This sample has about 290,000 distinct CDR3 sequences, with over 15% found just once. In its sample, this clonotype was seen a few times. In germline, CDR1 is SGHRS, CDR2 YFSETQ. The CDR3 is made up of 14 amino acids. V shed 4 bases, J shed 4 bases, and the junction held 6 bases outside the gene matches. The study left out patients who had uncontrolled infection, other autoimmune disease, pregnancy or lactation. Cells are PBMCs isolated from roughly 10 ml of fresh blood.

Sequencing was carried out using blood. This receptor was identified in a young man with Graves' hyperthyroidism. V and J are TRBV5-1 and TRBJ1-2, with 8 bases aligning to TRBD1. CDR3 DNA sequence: TGCGCCAGCAGCGCTGACAGGGGTGGCTATGGCTACACCTTC. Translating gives CASSADRGGYGYTF.